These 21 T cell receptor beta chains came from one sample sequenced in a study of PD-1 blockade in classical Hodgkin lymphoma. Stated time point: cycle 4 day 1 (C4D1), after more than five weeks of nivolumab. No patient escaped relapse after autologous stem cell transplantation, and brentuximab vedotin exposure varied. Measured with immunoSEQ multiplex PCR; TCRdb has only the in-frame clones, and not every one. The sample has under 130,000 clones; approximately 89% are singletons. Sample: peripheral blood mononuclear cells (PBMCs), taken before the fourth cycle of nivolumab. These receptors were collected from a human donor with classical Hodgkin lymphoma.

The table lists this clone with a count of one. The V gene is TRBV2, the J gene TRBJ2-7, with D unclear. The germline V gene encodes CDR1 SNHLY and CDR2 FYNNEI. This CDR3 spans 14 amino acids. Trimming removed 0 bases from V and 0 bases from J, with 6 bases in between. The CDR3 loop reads CASSEAPSSYEQYF. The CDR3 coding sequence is TGTGCCAGCAGTGAAGCCCCCAGCTCCTACGAGCAGTACTTC. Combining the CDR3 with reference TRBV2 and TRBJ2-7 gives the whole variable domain EPEVTQTPSHQVTQMGQEVILRCVPISNHLYFYWYRQILGQKVEFLVSFYNNEISEKSEIFDDQFSVERPDGSNFTLKIRSTKLEDSAMYFCASSEAPSSYEQYFGPGTRLTVT.

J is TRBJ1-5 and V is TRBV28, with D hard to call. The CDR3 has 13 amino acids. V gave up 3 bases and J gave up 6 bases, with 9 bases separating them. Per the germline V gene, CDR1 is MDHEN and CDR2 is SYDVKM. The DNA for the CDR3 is TGTGCCAGCAGTTTCTTGGGGATTCAGCCCCAGCATTTT. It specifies CASSFLGIQPQHF.

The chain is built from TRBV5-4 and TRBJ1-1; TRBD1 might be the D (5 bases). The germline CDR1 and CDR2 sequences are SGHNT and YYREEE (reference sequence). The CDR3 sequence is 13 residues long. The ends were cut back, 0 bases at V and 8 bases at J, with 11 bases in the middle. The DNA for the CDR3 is TGTGCCAGCAGCTTGGAGGGGCTCAGAGAAGCTTTCTTT. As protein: CASSLEGLREAFF.

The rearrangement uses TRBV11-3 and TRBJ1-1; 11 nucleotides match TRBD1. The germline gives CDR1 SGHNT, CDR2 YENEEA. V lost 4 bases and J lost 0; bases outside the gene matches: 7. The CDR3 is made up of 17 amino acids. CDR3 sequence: CASSSGTGGAVNTEAFF. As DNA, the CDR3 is TGTGCCAGCAGCTCGGGGACAGGGGGGGCTGTGAACACTGAAGCTTTCTTT.

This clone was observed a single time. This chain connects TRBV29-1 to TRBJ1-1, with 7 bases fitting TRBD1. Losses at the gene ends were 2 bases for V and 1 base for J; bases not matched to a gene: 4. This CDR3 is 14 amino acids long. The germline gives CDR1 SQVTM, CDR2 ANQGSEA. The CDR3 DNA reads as TGCAGCGTTGAAAAAAACAGGGGGAACACTGAAGCTTTCTTT. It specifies CSVEKNRGNTEAFF.

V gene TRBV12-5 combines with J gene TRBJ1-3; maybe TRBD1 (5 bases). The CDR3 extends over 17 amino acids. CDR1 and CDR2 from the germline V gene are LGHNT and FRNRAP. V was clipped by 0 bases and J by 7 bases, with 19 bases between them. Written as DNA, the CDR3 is TGTGCTAGTGGTTTGGTCCTCCTAGGGGACTCCGGGAACACCATATATTTT. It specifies CASGLVLLGDSGNTIYF.

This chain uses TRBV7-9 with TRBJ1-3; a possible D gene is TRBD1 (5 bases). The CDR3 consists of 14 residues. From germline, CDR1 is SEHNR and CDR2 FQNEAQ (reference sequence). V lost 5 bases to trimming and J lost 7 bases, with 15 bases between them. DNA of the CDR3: TGTGCCAGCAGCGGGGACGGACGGTGGAACACCATATATTTT. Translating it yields CASSGDGRWNTIYF.

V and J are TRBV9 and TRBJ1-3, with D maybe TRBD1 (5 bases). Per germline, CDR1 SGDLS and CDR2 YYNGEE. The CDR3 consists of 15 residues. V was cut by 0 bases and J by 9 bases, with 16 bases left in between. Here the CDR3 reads CASSVDEGVGGTIYF. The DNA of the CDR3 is TGTGCCAGCAGCGTAGACGAGGGAGTGGGGGGCACCATATATTTT.

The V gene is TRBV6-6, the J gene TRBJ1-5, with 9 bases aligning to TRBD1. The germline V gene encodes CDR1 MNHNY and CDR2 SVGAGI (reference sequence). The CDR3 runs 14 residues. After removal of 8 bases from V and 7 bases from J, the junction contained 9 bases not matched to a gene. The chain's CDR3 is CASEDRGLGQPQHF. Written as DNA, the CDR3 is TGTGCCAGCGAGGACAGGGGTTTAGGACAGCCCCAGCATTTT.

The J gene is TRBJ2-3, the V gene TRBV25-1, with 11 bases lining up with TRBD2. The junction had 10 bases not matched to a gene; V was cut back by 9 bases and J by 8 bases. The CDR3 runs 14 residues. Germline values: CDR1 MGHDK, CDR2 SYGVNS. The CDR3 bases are TGTGCCAGTTCACTAGCGGGAGCACAAGTTACGCAGTATTTT. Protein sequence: CASSLAGAQVTQYF.

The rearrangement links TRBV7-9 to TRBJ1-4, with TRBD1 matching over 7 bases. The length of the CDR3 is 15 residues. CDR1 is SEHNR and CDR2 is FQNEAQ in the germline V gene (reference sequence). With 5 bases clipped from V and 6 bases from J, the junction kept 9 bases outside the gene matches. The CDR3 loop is CASSLRQGVDEKLFF. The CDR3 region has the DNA TGTGCCAGCAGCCTTCGACAGGGCGTGGATGAAAAACTGTTTTTT. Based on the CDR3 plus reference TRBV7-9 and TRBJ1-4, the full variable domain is DTGVSQNPRHKITKRGQNVTFRCDPISEHNRLYWYRQTLGQGPEFLTYFQNEAQLEKSRLLSDRFSAERPKGSFSTLEIQRTEQGDSAMYLCASSLRQGVDEKLFFGSGTQLSVL.

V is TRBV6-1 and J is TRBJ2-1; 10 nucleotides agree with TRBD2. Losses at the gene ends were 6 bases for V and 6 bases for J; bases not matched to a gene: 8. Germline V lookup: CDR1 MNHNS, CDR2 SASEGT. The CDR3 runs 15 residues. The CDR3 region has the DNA TGTGCCAGCAGGGTAGCGGGAGGAACCTCCAATGAGCAGTTCTTC. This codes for CASRVAGGTSNEQFF.

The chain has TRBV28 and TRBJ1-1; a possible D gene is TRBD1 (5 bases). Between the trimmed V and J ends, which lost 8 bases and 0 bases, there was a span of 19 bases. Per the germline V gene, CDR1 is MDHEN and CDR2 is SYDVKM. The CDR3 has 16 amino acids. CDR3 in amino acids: CASFPLRRGMNTEAFF. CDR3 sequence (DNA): TGTGCCAGCTTCCCTTTGAGGAGGGGAATGAACACTGAAGCTTTCTTT.

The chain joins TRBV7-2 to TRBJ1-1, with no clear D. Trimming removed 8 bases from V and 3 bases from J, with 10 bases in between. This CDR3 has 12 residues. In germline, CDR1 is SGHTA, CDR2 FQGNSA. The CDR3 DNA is TGTGCCAGCCGGGAAGGGTACACTGAAGCTTTCTTT. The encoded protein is CASREGYTEAFF.

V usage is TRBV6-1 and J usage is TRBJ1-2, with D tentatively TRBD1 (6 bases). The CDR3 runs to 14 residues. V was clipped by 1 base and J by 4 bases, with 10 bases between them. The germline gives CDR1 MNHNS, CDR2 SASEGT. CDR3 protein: CASSEDRAVYGYTF. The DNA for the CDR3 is TGTGCCAGCAGTGAAGACAGGGCAGTCTATGGCTACACCTTC.

In nucleotides, the CDR3 is TGTGCCAGCAGTTTATCGGGGGGGTCCTACGAGCAGTACTTC. Amino acids: CASSLSGGSYEQYF. The V call is TRBV28, the J call TRBJ2-7; the match to TRBD2 covers 8 bases. From germline, CDR1 is MDHEN and CDR2 SYDVKM. Trimming removed 1 base from V and 1 base from J; junction bases left unmatched: 0. CDR3 size: 14 residues. Full variable domain (missing parts from reference TRBV28 and TRBJ2-7): DVKVTQSSRYLVKRTGEKVFLECVQDMDHENMFWYRQDPGLGLRLIYFSYDVKMKEKGDIPEGYSVSREKKERFSLILESASTNQTSMYLCASSLSGGSYEQYFGPGTRLTVT.

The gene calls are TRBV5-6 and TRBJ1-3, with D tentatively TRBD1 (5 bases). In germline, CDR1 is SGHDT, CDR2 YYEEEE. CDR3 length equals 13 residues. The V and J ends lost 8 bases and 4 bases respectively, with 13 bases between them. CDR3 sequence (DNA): TGTGCCAGTATGATGGGACGGGGAAACACCATATATTTT. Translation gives CASMMGRGNTIYF.

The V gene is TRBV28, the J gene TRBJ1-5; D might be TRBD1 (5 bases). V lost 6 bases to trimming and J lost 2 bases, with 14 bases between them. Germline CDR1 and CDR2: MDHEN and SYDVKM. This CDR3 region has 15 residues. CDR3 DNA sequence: TGTGCCAGCAGCCCCAACGGGGCGGGCAATCAGCCCCAGCATTTT. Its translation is CASSPNGAGNQPQHF.

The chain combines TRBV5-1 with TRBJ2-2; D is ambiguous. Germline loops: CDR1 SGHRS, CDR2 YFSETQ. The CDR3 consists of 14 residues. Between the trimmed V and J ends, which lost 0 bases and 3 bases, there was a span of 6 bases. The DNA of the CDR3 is TGCGCCAGCAGCTTGGAAGTTCACACCGGGGAGCTGTTTTTT. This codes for CASSLEVHTGELFF. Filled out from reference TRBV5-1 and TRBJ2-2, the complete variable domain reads KAGVTQTPRYLIKTRGQQVTLSCSPISGHRSVSWYQQTPGQGLQFLFEYFSETQRNKGNFPGRFSGRQFSNSRSEMNVSTLELGDSALYLCASSLEVHTGELFFGEGSRLTVL.

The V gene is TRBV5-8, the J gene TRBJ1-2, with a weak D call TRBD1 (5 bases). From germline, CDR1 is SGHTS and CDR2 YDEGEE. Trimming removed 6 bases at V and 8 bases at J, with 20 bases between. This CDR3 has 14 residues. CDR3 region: CASTQGTYERGYTF. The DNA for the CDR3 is TGTGCCAGCACCCAGGGAACCTATGAGAGGGGCTACACCTTC.

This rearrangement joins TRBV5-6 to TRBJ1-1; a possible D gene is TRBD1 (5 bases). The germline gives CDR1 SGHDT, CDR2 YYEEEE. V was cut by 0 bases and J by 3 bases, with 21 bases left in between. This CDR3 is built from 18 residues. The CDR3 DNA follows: TGTGCCAGCAGCTTGGGTGTCCCGGCAGCCCCCAGGGACACTGAAGCTTTCTTT. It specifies CASSLGVPAAPRDTEAFF.